This T cell receptor (beta chain) was documented in a study of control samples from healthy donors and cancer patients. This CDR3 contains 14 residues. CDR1 and CDR2 (germline): SGHTS, YDEGEE. The ends were cut back, 0 bases at V and 0 bases at J, with 5 bases in the middle. Sequencing was performed with immunoSEQ multiplex PCR; in TCRdb, only in-frame clones are kept and a portion is missing. The sample includes about 120,000 clones, 80% to 90% of them seen just once. The sample comprised blood. V gene TRBV5-8 combines with J gene TRBJ2-3; D not certain. This sequence was found in a man aged 45-60 years in good health. This chain's CDR3 is CASSLDSSTDTQYF. CDR3 coding DNA: TGTGCCAGCAGCTTGGACTCGAGCACAGATACGCAGTATTTT. Full variable domain (rest looked up from reference TRBV5-8 and TRBJ2-3): EAGVTQSPTHLIKTRGQQATLRCSPISGHTSVYWYQQALGLGLQFLLWYDEGEERNRGNFPPRFSGRQFPNYSSELNVNALELEDSALYLCASSLDSSTDTQYFGPGTRLTVL.